This TCR beta chain derives from a study of T-cell reconstitution after alpha-beta-depleted transplantation in children. Researchers prepared the TCRbeta library using unique molecular identifiers, the study reports. MiXCR, applied by TCRdb to the PCR reads, yields one record per CDR3 protein. Of some 220,000 distinct CDR3 sequences in the sample, around 9.9% were seen once. Study results and limitations: About two months after transplant, alpha-beta T cells reportedly came from several hundred expanded graft clones. Newly produced T cells mostly accounted for T-cell counts and diversity one year post-transplant. Some patients' high day-60 TCRbeta diversity was attributed to recipient cells surviving conditioning.

The V gene lost 6 bases and the J gene lost 3 bases, with 12 bases spanning the gap. CDR3 size: 12 residues. Germline V CDR1 and CDR2: DFQATT, SNEGSKA (reference sequence). This clonotype was counted ten times or more. Antigen specificity is unknown. Here the sequenced sample was PBMCs, taken before TCRalphabeta/CD19-depleted stem cell transplant. This clonotype was sampled from a child less than two years old with acute myeloid leukemia, due to receive a stem cell transplant. This rearrangement joins TRBV20-1 to TRBJ2-7, with D tentatively TRBD2 (5 bases). The CDR3: CSASGNNYEQYF. CDR3 bases: TGCAGTGCCTCCGGGAACAACTACGAGCAGTACTTC.